This T cell receptor (beta chain) was recovered during a study of blood T cell repertoires in COVID-19. For the study at large: COVID-19 samples collected from the United States, Italy and Spain covered acute and convalescent phases. Sources were T cells, B-cell-depleted T cells, or PBMCs; the material itself was cDNA or gDNA.

Enrolled through a virtual design, the participants were between roughly 18 and 89 years of age and came from under 25 US areas. Symptom resolution, clearance, or two negative PCRs marked donors in Cohort 3 as recovered. With 0 bases clipped from V and 5 bases from J, the junction kept 2 bases outside the gene matches. The germline CDR1 and CDR2 sequences are GTSNPN and SVGIG (reference sequence). The length of the CDR3 is 14 residues. Generated by immunoSEQ multiplex PCR, the TCRdb table keeps only in-frame clones and is missing some. Among about 300,000 clones, around 90% were seen once, and the ten largest hold around 4.8%.

This clonotype was obtained from a man aged 60 to 75 who had recovered from COVID-19. Material for sequencing was PBMCs or T cells enriched from blood (not recorded which). The V call is TRBV30, the J call TRBJ2-2, with 8 bases aligning to TRBD1. The CDR3 sequence is CAWSVQGVTGELFF. DNA for the CDR3: TGTGCCTGGAGTGTACAGGGGGTAACCGGGGAGCTGTTTTTT.